The rows below give T cell receptor beta chains drawn from one sample of a study of T cell responses to AZD1222 COVID-19 vaccine. Some clones are missing from TCRdb's copy, which holds only in-frame ones; the method was immunoSEQ multiplex PCR. Found here are 90,000 to 110,000 clones, 70% to 90% of them singletons; the top ten hold around 13%. The input for sequencing was peripheral blood, taken on day 0 of MenACWY control vaccination. These receptors all stem from an adult in good health. Each CDR3 is given with its conserved first and last residue. The D gene is left open where the match is weak. Expanded clones are given a class, and other clones once, few, many or no size at all.

J gene,D gene,V gene,clone size,CDR3 protein,CDR3 DNA
TRBJ1-2,NA,TRBV28,NA,CATSPGDGYTF,TGTGCCACCTCGCCGGGGGATGGCTACACCTTC
TRBJ1-1,TRBD1,TRBV6-5,NA,CASMEDRGNTEAFF,TGTGCCAGCATGGAAGACAGGGGGAACACTGAAGCTTTCTTT
TRBJ2-5,NA,TRBV20-1,NA,CSAGWSGTQYF,TGCAGTGCCGGATGGTCGGGGACCCAGTACTTC
TRBJ2-2,NA,TRBV7-2,NA,CASSPASGWVGGELFF,TGTGCCAGCAGCCCCGCGAGCGGCTGGGTGGGCGGGGAGCTGTTTTTT
TRBJ2-7,TRBD1,TRBV6-5,NA,CASMQGASYEQYF,TGTGCCAGCATGCAGGGGGCTTCCTACGAGCAGTACTTC
TRBJ2-7,TRBD1,TRBV11-2,NA,CASSLNLGQGSREQYF,TGTGCCAGCAGCTTAAACCTCGGACAGGGATCGCGGGAGCAGTACTTC
TRBJ2-3,NA,TRBV13,NA,CASSLEGDTQYF,TGTGCCAGCAGCTTAGAGGGAGATACGCAGTATTTT
TRBJ1-4,NA,TRBV7-2,NA,CASSPRVGGPTTNEKLFF,TGTGCCAGCAGCCCCAGGGTGGGGGGGCCAACAACTAATGAAAAACTGTTTTTT
TRBJ2-1,TRBD1,TRBV19,NA,CASSRRTAGQGSDEQFF,TGTGCCAGTAGCCGCCGCACAGCCGGACAGGGGAGCGATGAGCAGTTCTTC
TRBJ2-3,TRBD2,TRBV6-5,NA,CASSYKRGALGDTQYF,TGTGCCAGCAGTTATAAGCGGGGGGCCCTCGGGGATACGCAGTATTTT
TRBJ1-2,TRBD1,TRBV29-1,NA,CSVARDRGARGYTF,TGCAGCGTTGCGAGGGACAGGGGGGCGCGTGGCTACACCTTC
TRBJ1-3,NA,TRBV9,NA,CASSEGLSSGNTIYF,TGTGCCAGCAGCGAGGGACTTTCCTCTGGAAACACCATATATTTT
TRBJ2-7,NA,TRBV6-2/TRBV6-3,NA,CASSYLHRDLKHPDEQYF,TGTGCCAGCAGTTACCTACACAGGGACCTCAAACACCCGGACGAGCAGTACTTC
TRBJ2-1,TRBD2,TRBV5-4,few,CASSFSTSVVGEQFF,TGTGCCAGCAGCTTCAGCACTAGCGTAGTTGGTGAGCAGTTCTTC
TRBJ2-2,NA,TRBV7-9,NA,CASSLRAYRGGTGELFF,TGTGCCAGCAGCTTACGGGCATACAGAGGAGGCACCGGGGAGCTGTTTTTT
TRBJ2-1,TRBD2,TRBV11-3,once,CASSLSAGVANNEQFF,TGTGCCAGCAGCTTGTCTGCGGGAGTGGCAAACAATGAGCAGTTCTTC
TRBJ1-1,NA,TRBV14,NA,CASSLGQLNTEAFF,TGTGCCAGCAGCCTTGGACAGTTGAACACTGAAGCTTTCTTT
TRBJ1-4,NA,TRBV28,NA,CASGQGNEKLFF,TGTGCCAGCGGCCAGGGGAATGAAAAACTGTTTTTT
TRBJ2-3,NA,TRBV20-1,once,CSVSTDTQYF,TGCAGTGTGAGCACAGATACGCAGTATTTT
TRBJ1-1,NA,TRBV7-8,NA,CASSYGATAFF,TGTGCCAGCAGCTATGGGGCCACTGCTTTCTTT
TRBJ1-5,TRBD1,TRBV19,NA,CASEGGQGIYSNQPQHF,TGTGCCAGTGAAGGGGGACAGGGAATTTATAGCAATCAGCCCCAGCATTTT
TRBJ1-1,NA,TRBV19,NA,CASSIRPTEAFF,TGTGCCAGTAGTATCCGACCCACTGAAGCTTTCTTT
TRBJ1-1,NA,TRBV2,NA,CASKPQQNTEAFF,TGTGCCAGCAAGCCCCAGCAGAACACTGAAGCTTTCTTT
TRBJ1-4,TRBD1,TRBV18,NA,CASSQEQGNEKLFF,TGTGCCAGCTCACAGGAACAGGGGAATGAAAAACTGTTTTTT
TRBJ2-1,NA,TRBV3-1/TRBV3-2,NA,CASSQGSSRGETEQFF,TGTGCCAGCAGCCAAGGCTCTAGCCGAGGAGAAACAGAGCAGTTCTTC
TRBJ1-5,NA,TRBV12-3/TRBV12-4,NA,CASSLRSNQPQHF,TGTGCCAGCAGTTTGCGGAGCAATCAGCCCCAGCATTTT
TRBJ1-4,TRBD1,TRBV7-2,NA,CASSRSTGPPNEKLFF,TGTGCCAGCAGCAGGTCGACAGGGCCCCCTAATGAAAAACTGTTTTTT
TRBJ2-2,NA,TRBV7-9,NA,CATTPRGVALITGELFF,TGTGCCACCACCCCGAGGGGGGTCGCGTTAATTACCGGGGAGCTGTTTTTT
TRBJ2-3,TRBD2,TRBV9,NA,CASSALAGGRSLDTQYF,TGTGCCAGCAGCGCCTTAGCGGGGGGGCGGAGTCTAGATACGCAGTATTTT
TRBJ2-7,NA,TRBV7-8,NA,CASSPMGGENYEQYF,TGTGCCAGCAGCCCCATGGGGGGCGAGAATTACGAGCAGTACTTC
TRBJ1-2,TRBD1,TRBV2,NA,CAEQGGRGLYGYTF,TGTGCCGAACAGGGGGGACGGGGACTCTATGGCTACACCTTC
TRBJ1-4,NA,TRBV19,NA,CASSPTIGGNEKLFF,TGTGCCAGTAGCCCCACGATAGGTGGAAATGAAAAACTGTTTTTT
TRBJ1-2,TRBD1,TRBV28,NA,CASSLGQGVLNYGYTF,TGTGCCAGCAGTTTGGGACAGGGGGTCCTTAATTATGGCTACACCTTC
TRBJ2-2,NA,TRBV9,once,CASSVAKTNTGELFF,TGTGCCAGCAGCGTAGCCAAGACGAACACCGGGGAGCTGTTTTTT
TRBJ1-5,NA,TRBV21-1,NA,CASSKAQRSTLGNQPQHF,TGTGCCAGCAGCAAAGCGCAAAGGTCGACTCTTGGCAATCAGCCCCAGCATTTT
TRBJ2-3,TRBD1,TRBV30,NA,CAWSPGQVGTDTQYF,TGTGCCTGGAGCCCAGGACAGGTCGGGACAGATACGCAGTATTTT
TRBJ2-3,TRBD2,TRBV29-1,NA,CSVAERGLITDTQYF,TGCAGCGTTGCAGAGCGGGGGCTTATCACAGATACGCAGTATTTT
TRBJ1-5,NA,TRBV3-1/TRBV3-2,NA,CASSQEGAGRGQPQHF,TGTGCCAGCAGCCAAGAGGGCGCAGGGCGAGGTCAGCCCCAGCATTTT
TRBJ1-4,NA,TRBV28,NA,CASRENEKLFF,TGTGCCAGCAGGGAAAATGAAAAACTGTTTTTT
TRBJ2-7,NA,TRBV9,NA,CASSVGAGTPYEQYF,TGTGCCAGCAGCGTAGGGGCAGGTACCCCCTACGAGCAGTACTTC